This T cell receptor beta chain emerged from a study of PD-1 blockade in classical Hodgkin lymphoma. Germline V gene lookup returns CDR1 SGHTA and CDR2 FQGTGA. CDR3 length: 15 residues. Trimming took 0 bases from V and 7 from J; bases not matched to a gene: 5. All patients experienced relapse after autologous stem cell transplantation, and brentuximab vedotin exposure was variable. CD8+ T cell isolation from thawed PBMCs was performed by magnetic negative selection. Measured with immunoSEQ multiplex PCR; TCRdb has only the in-frame clones, and not every one. The table shows about 1,400 clones, with more than 75% occurring only once.

The gene calls are TRBV7-3 and TRBJ1-4; the match to TRBD1 covers 7 bases. The receptor was derived from a human donor with classical Hodgkin lymphoma. The sample was CD8+ T cells from blood, taken at baseline. CDR3 loop: CASSLTGGYGEKLFF. CDR3 DNA sequence: TGTGCCAGCAGCTTAACAGGGGGCTACGGTGAAAAACTGTTTTTT.